A single sample is the source of the 9 T cell receptor beta chains below, sequenced in a study of glioma-infiltrating T cells. TCR alpha and beta CDR3 regions were amplified from RNA using iRepertoire nested multiplex PCR. TCRdb recomputed calls from the multiplex PCR reads with MiXCR, one row per CDR3 protein. The repertoire includes approximately 190,000 distinct CDR3 sequences, 30% to 40% of them detected once, and roughly 21% sits in the top ten. Sequenced sample: glioma tissue, nonneoplastic brain tissue, or PBMCs (not recorded which). The receptors were gathered from a human donor with low-grade glioma or glioblastoma, undergoing nonglioma brain surgery, or in good health (not recorded which).

The chain uses TRBV27 and TRBJ1-1; 7 positions match TRBD1. The CDR3 has 18 residues. V was pared by 2 bases and J by 5 bases, with 17 bases of the junction left unmatched. Germline CDR1 MNHEY, CDR2 SMNVEV (reference sequence). For the CDR3, the DNA is TGTGCCAGCAGTTTAACTCCAGGATGGACAGGCCGGATTACTGAAGCTTTCTTT. This sequence encodes CASSLTPGWTGRITEAFF.

There are many counts of this clonotype. The chain links TRBV7-9 to TRBJ2-3, with D possibly matching TRBD2 (6 bases). Trimming cost V 1 base and J 2 bases, with 10 bases left between them. The CDR3 runs 15 residues. Germline CDR1 is SEHNR and CDR2 is FQNEAQ (reference sequence). The CDR3 loop reads CASSLGAGPTDTQYF. In DNA, the CDR3 is TGTGCCAGCAGCTTAGGGGCGGGGCCCACAGATACGCAGTATTTT.

Note on this clonotype: The CDR3 carries no conserved terminal phenylalanine or tryptophan, so it likely arises from a read error. The DNA is omitted, as the CDR3 cannot be located on it reliably, and the CDR3 follows TCRdb's listing. The chain carries TRBV3-1 and TRBJ1-1. The germline V gene has CDR1 LGHDT and CDR2 YNNKEL (reference sequence). The CDR3 is 13 amino acids in total, end residues counted. The CDR3 sequence is CASSQGEGNEELG.

This clonotype was counted ten times or more. The chain couples TRBV27 to TRBJ2-5; D is uncertain. Germline V lookup: CDR1 MNHEY, CDR2 SMNVEV (reference sequence). Trimming cost V 5 bases and J 7 bases, with 20 bases left between them. This CDR3 region has 15 residues. The CDR3, as DNA: TGTGCCAGCAGTCCCCGAGGTAGTACCCCCGTGACCCAGTACTTC. As protein: CASSPRGSTPVTQYF.

This clonotype was counted a single time. This chain connects TRBV6-1 to TRBJ2-4, with D unclear. The CDR3 runs 11 residues. The V end lost 8 bases, the J end lost 4 bases, and 6 bases lay between the germline ends. The germline CDR1 and CDR2 sequences are MNHNS and SASEGT. DNA for the CDR3: TGTGCCAGCTACCTAAAAAACATTCAGTACTTC. Amino acid sequence: CASYLKNIQYF.

This clonotype was seen more than once but under ten times. The chain recombines TRBV10-3 with TRBJ2-2, with a tentative D call TRBD2 (5 bases). The CDR3 is 17 residues long. CDR1 and CDR2 (germline): ENHRY, SYGVKD. Between the trimmed V and J ends, which lost 2 bases and 0 bases, there was a span of 13 bases. DNA for the CDR3: TGTGCCATCAGTGAGGAGTGGAGGACCCCGAACACCGGGGAGCTGTTTTTT. This sequence encodes CAISEEWRTPNTGELFF.

Worth noting for this clonotype: A read error may be the cause here, since a much bigger clone is one base away. The V and J genes are TRBV6-2 or TRBV6-3 and TRBJ1-1; D unresolved. The CDR3 is 13 amino acids. Germline-derived CDR1 and CDR2 are MNHEY and SVGEGT. Deletions cut 4 bases from V and 12 bases from J, with 18 bases between. CDR3 protein: CASSLIDRPMTFF. Written as DNA, the CDR3 is TGTGCCAGCAGTTTAATCGACCGCCCAATGACTTTCTTT.

This clonotype has at least ten counts. The chain is built from TRBV7-2 and TRBJ2-1; TRBD1 aligns across 10 bases. Per the germline V gene, CDR1 is SGHTA and CDR2 is FQGNSA. The CDR3 length is 15 residues. The trim removed 5 bases at V and 9 bases at J, leaving 10 bases unmatched. In nucleotides, the CDR3 is TGTGCCAGCAGCCGCGGGACAGGGGAGCTCCGTGAGCAGTTCTTC. The encoded protein is CASSRGTGELREQFF.

This clonotype appeared many times. This chain joins TRBV12-3 or TRBV12-4 and TRBJ2-3; D is uncertain. Trimming removed 5 bases from V and 2 bases from J, with 11 bases in between. This CDR3 has 14 amino acids. In nucleotides, the CDR3 is TGTGCCAGCAGTGGGCCCCCCGCCACAGATACGCAGTATTTT. Translated, it gives CASSGPPATDTQYF.